This T cell receptor beta chain was sequenced during a study of blood T cell repertoires in COVID-19. At the level of the study: Acute-phase and convalescent COVID-19 samples originated in the United States, Italy and Spain. PBMCs, B-cell-depleted T cells, or T cells provided the cDNA or gDNA that made up the material.

Trimming cost V 3 bases and J 2 bases; bases outside gene matches: 9. CDR1 and CDR2 from the germline V gene are MDHEN and SYDVKM. The CDR3 length is 17 residues. Per the original methods: Estimation of nucleated cell counts relied on the amplification of reference gene primers. The method was immunoSEQ multiplex PCR; TCRdb's version includes in-frame clones alone and lacks a portion of them. V, J and clone size are those of that table, while D and trimming were read from the DNA. This table holds more than 95,000 clones, around 70% found once. Sequencing was performed on peripheral blood. This receptor was obtained from a man aged 55 to 69 with acute or convalescent COVID-19. The chain joins TRBV28 to TRBJ1-1, with 10 bases fitting TRBD1. CDR3 loop: CASSFPRQGAGNTEAFF. CDR3 sequence (DNA): TGTGCCAGCAGTTTCCCTAGACAGGGGGCCGGAAACACTGAAGCTTTCTTT.